A selection of T cell receptor beta chains follows, all from one sample in a study of T cell responses to AZD1222 COVID-19 vaccine. Here immunoSEQ multiplex PCR was the method, and the copy in TCRdb shows in-frame clones only, minus some. The profile shows 70,000 to 100,000 clones, about 90% of them singletons. The input for sequencing was peripheral blood, taken 28 days after the second AZD1222 dose. These receptors were collected from an adult who received the AZD1222 COVID-19 vaccine. Each CDR3 is given with its conserved first and last residue. D genes are given only for firm matches. Some rows have no size entry. The others give once, few or many, or a class for an expanded clone.

TRBV19	TRBJ1-1	.	.	TGTGCCAGTAGTCTGGGACGGAACACTGAAGCTTTCTTT	CASSLGRNTEAFF
TRBV6-5	TRBJ1-5	.	.	TGTGCCAGCAACCCGGCCCGCCATAGCAATCAGCCCCAGCATTTT	CASNPARHSNQPQHF
TRBV27	TRBJ1-1	.	.	TGTGCCAGCAGTACCTTCGCCAGGGACTACGCTTTCTTT	CASSTFARDYAFF
TRBV9	TRBJ2-7	.	TRBD2	TGTGCCAGCAGCGTAGGGACTAGCGTTTACGAGCAGTACTTC	CASSVGTSVYEQYF
TRBV7-8	TRBJ1-5	.	.	TGTGCCAGCAGCTTAGATCGCCCACGAAGCAATCAGCCCCAGCATTTT	CASSLDRPRSNQPQHF
TRBV28	TRBJ1-2	.	.	TGTGCCAGCAGTTTGAGCGACGGTGGCTATGGCTACACCTTC	CASSLSDGGYGYTF
TRBV19	TRBJ1-4	.	.	TGTGCCAGCAGACTAACAGTAATCCGAACTAATGAAAAACTGTTTTTT	CASRLTVIRTNEKLFF
TRBV6-2/TRBV6-3	TRBJ1-5	.	.	TGTGCCAGCAGTTGGGGGGGGCCTGTTCAGCCCCAGCATTTT	CASSWGGPVQPQHF
TRBV28	TRBJ2-7	.	TRBD1	TGTGCCAGCGGGACAGGGGATATCTACGAGCAGTACTTC	CASGTGDIYEQYF
TRBV5-4	TRBJ1-3	.	TRBD1	TGTGCCAGCAGCTACGGGACAGCCGGCTCTGGAAACACCATATATTTT	CASSYGTAGSGNTIYF
TRBV12-3/TRBV12-4	TRBJ1-1	.	TRBD1	TGTGCCAGCAGTTTCCTTGACAGGGGGTGGGCTTTCTTT	CASSFLDRGWAFF
TRBV5-6	TRBJ1-6	.	.	TGTGCCAGCAGCTTGGGGTTTAATTCACCCCTCCACTTT	CASSLGFNSPLHF
TRBV5-1	TRBJ2-3	.	.	TGCGCCAGCAGCTTGGTCGCAGGGTTCACAGATACGCAGTATTTT	CASSLVAGFTDTQYF
TRBV9	TRBJ2-1	.	TRBD1	TGTGCCAGCAGCGTCTCGGACAGGGGGTACAATGAGCAGTTCTTC	CASSVSDRGYNEQFF
TRBV5-4	TRBJ1-2	.	.	TGTGCCAGCAGCCTGATCCAGGGGCTGGGTGGCTACACCTTC	CASSLIQGLGGYTF
TRBV6-5	TRBJ1-1	.	.	TGTGCCAGCACCCAACGAGGGAGGAACACTGAAGCTTTCTTT	CASTQRGRNTEAFF
TRBV7-2	TRBJ2-7	few	.	TGTGCCAGCAGCTTAGGAGCTCTCACAACCTACGAGCAGTACTTC	CASSLGALTTYEQYF
TRBV3-1/TRBV3-2	TRBJ2-1	.	TRBD2	TGTGCCAGCAGCCAACGACTAGCGGGGAGCTCCTACAATGAGCAGTTCTTC	CASSQRLAGSSYNEQFF
TRBV19	TRBJ1-5	.	TRBD1	TGTGCCAGTAGTCCCCAGGGACAGGGCGCTAATCAGCCCCAGCATTTT	CASSPQGQGANQPQHF
TRBV9	TRBJ2-3	.	TRBD2	TGTGCCAGCAGCGCCTCTAGCGGGGGTAGCACAGATACGCAGTATTTT	CASSASSGGSTDTQYF
TRBV5-1	TRBJ1-3	.	.	TGCGCCAGCAGCTTAAATACAGGGAACGCTGGAAACACCATATATTTT	CASSLNTGNAGNTIYF
TRBV6-5	TRBJ1-2	.	.	TGTGCCAGCAGTTCCCGACGAGGGAATGGCTACACCTTC	CASSSRRGNGYTF
TRBV5-1	TRBJ1-1	once	.	TGCGCCAGCAGCTTGGCCCGGACCTCGGGGGGCAGGGGGAACACTGAAGCTTTCTTT	CASSLARTSGGRGNTEAFF
TRBV30	TRBJ1-1	few	.	TGTGCCTGGAGTCCGGGGACTGTTGGTGAAGCTTTCTTT	CAWSPGTVGEAFF
TRBV15	TRBJ1-2	.	.	TGTGCCACCAGCAGACAAGGACACAATCAAAGGGGGGACACCTTC	CATSRQGHNQRGDTF
TRBV19	TRBJ2-7	few	.	TGTGCCAGTAGTGAACAGCACAGTTCCGAGCAGTACTTC	CASSEQHSSEQYF
TRBV18	TRBJ1-5	.	.	TGTGCCAGCTCACTGGGGTCGGGCCAGCATTTT	CASSLGSGQHF
TRBV27	TRBJ1-5	medium-sized	TRBD1	TGTGCCAGCAGTTTATCCGGCGCCTATGGGACAGTTACAAATCAGCCCCAGCATTTT	CASSLSGAYGTVTNQPQHF
TRBV4-2	TRBJ2-1	.	.	TGTGCCAGCAGCCAAGAACCCCAGGCGGTTCCCAATCGTAATGAGCAGTTCTTC	CASSQEPQAVPNRNEQFF
TRBV6-5	TRBJ1-1	.	TRBD1	TGTGCCAGCAGAACAGGGGGCACTGAAGCTTTCTTT	CASRTGGTEAFF
TRBV7-9	TRBJ2-1	.	.	TGTGCCAGCAGCAGGGATGGGGGTTACAATGAGCAGTTCTTC	CASSRDGGYNEQFF
TRBV19	TRBJ1-6	.	.	TGTGCCAGTAGGACCCTCAGGGATATTAATTCACCCCTCCACTTT	CASRTLRDINSPLHF
TRBV11-2	TRBJ2-7	.	TRBD1	TGTGCCAGCAGCCGAAGACAGGGACGTTACGAGCAGTACTTC	CASSRRQGRYEQYF
TRBV19	TRBJ1-2	once	.	TGTGCCACCACTTCGGGAACAGGAACAGCTAACTATGGCTACACCTTC	CATTSGTGTANYGYTF